The clone carrying this T cell receptor (beta chain) occurred a few times. Its antigen is currently unknown. The data are from a study of post-analysis software for immune sequencing data. Study-wide context: The cohort encompassed relapsing-remitting, secondary progressive and progressive-relapsing multiple sclerosis disease courses.

Incorporated into the TCR beta cDNA libraries were unique molecular identifiers, which served to reduce PCR and sequencing biases. One entry per CDR3 protein, called by TCRdb with MiXCR from the PCR reads. The data show a few hundred thousand distinct CDR3 sequences, under 55% seen once. General study points: TRBV5-6, TRBV5-1 and TRBV20-1 belonged to a set of roughly 5 TRBV segments that were more frequent in patients than controls. Samples from a shared batch, those prepared together, strongly co-clustered by F measure. When compared against controls, multiple sclerosis patients showed significantly lower normalized Chao1 diversity.

J lost 2 bases, V lost 2 bases, and 5 bases had no gene match. Per the germline V gene, CDR1 is DFQATT and CDR2 is SNEGSKA (reference sequence). CDR3 length: 15 residues. This sequence joins TRBV20-1 and TRBJ2-5; 10 bases agree with TRBD2. Sequencing used blood. The TCR was taken from a girl between 5 and 17 years old with multiple sclerosis. CDR3 protein: CSARKRTSGQETQYF. CDR3 nucleotides: TGCAGTGCTAGAAAAAGGACTAGCGGACAAGAGACCCAGTACTTC.